This T cell receptor (beta chain) was sequenced in a study of T cell repertoires and HLA-DP antigens. At the level of the study: CD4+ T cells were cocultured with HeLa cells expressing HLA-DP.

Germline lookup yields CDR1 SGHNT and CDR2 YYREEE (reference sequence). Trimming took off 0 bases at V and 7 bases at J, with 16 bases between the two ends. The CDR3 is made up of 16 amino acids. This clone was seen only once. The antigen remains undetermined. Clones were sequenced by immunoSEQ multiplex PCR, and TCRdb holds only the in-frame ones, with some missing. Counted here are approximately 110,000 clones, about 92% occurring once; the ten biggest clones make up 0.27%. The chain combines TRBV5-4 with TRBJ1-4, with D perhaps TRBD1 (5 bases). The sample comprised CD4+ T cells from PBMCs. This receptor was taken from a woman aged 18-29 years in good health and CMV-seronegative. CDR3 sequence (DNA): TGTGCCAGCAGCTTGGGGTCGGGTAGGGGACCTGAAAAACTGTTTTTT. Protein sequence: CASSLGSGRGPEKLFF.